This T cell receptor (beta chain) was identified during a study of blood T cell repertoires in COVID-19. Only in-frame clones appear in the TCRdb table, and some are missing; sequencing was by immunoSEQ multiplex PCR. The sample has about 200,000 clones; 83% are singletons. Cohorts were based on clinical histories the participants reported. The sequenced material came from PBMCs or T cells enriched from blood (not recorded which). The TCR was taken from a woman aged 45-65 years who had been exposed to COVID-19.

The CDR3 loop is CASSQDLQGYGYTF. The CDR3 bases are TGTGCCAGCAGCCAAGATCTTCAGGGATATGGCTACACCTTC. The chain combines TRBV14 with TRBJ1-2; a possible D gene is TRBD1 (5 bases). Germline assignment: CDR1 SGHDN and CDR2 FVKESK. This CDR3 has 14 residues. The V end was cut by 0 bases, the J end by 5 bases, with 10 bases between. The full variable domain, with the rest looked up from reference TRBV14 and TRBJ1-2, is EAGVTQFPSHSVIEKGQTVTLRCDPISGHDNLYWYRRVMGKEIKFLLHFVKESKQDESGMPNNRFLAERTGGTYSTLKVQPAELEDSGVYFCASSQDLQGYGYTFGSGTRLTVV.